This T cell receptor (beta chain) was identified during a study of response to subunit inactivated influenza vaccine. Broader study findings: The authors suggested that every seasonal influenza vaccination recruits few new T cells.

This clonotype has just a few counts. What it binds is unknown. V lost 3 bases and J lost 7; bases outside the gene matches: 17. The germline CDR1 and CDR2 sequences are SGDLS and YYNGEE. CDR3 length: 17 residues. TCRdb recomputed calls from the RT-PCR reads with MiXCR, one row per CDR3 protein. The sample consists of about 700,000 distinct CDR3 sequences, 11% to 15% of them appearing once. The sample in question was PBMCs from blood, obtained around two weeks before vaccination. The TCR was taken from a man aged 50-59 years who received an inactivated influenza vaccine. The V and J genes are TRBV9 and TRBJ1-2, with TRBD1 matching over 8 bases. This chain's CDR3 is CASSGLQGAHRGPGYTF. In DNA, the CDR3 is TGTGCCAGCAGCGGGTTGCAGGGGGCGCACAGGGGCCCTGGCTACACCTTC.